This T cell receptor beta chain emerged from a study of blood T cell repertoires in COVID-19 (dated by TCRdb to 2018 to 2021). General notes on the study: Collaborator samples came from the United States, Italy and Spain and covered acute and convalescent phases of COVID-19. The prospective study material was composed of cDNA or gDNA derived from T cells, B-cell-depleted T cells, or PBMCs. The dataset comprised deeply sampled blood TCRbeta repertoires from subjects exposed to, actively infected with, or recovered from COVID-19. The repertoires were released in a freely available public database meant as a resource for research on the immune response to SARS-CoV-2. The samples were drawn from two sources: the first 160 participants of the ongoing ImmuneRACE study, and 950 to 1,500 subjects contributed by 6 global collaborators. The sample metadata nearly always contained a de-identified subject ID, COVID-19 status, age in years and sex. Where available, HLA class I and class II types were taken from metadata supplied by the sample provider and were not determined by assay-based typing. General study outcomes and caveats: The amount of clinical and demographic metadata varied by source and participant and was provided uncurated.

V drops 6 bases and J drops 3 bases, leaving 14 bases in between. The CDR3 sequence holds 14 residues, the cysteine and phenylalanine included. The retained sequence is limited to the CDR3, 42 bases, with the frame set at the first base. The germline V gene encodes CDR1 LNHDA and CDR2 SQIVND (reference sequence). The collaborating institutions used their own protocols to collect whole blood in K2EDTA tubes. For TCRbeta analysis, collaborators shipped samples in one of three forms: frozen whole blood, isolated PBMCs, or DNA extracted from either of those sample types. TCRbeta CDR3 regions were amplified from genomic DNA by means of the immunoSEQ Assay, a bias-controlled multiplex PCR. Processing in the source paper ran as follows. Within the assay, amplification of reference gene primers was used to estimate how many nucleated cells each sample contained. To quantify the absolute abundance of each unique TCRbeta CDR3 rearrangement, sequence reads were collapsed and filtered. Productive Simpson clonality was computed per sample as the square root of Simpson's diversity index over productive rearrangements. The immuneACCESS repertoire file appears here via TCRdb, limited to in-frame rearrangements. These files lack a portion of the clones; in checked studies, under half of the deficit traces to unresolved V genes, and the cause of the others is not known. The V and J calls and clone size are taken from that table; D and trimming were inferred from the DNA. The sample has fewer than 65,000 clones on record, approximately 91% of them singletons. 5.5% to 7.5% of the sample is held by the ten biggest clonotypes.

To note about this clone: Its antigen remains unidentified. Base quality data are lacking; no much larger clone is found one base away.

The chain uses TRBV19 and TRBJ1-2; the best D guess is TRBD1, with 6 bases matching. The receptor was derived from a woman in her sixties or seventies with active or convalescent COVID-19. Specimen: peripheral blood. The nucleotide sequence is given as TGTGCCAGTAGAAATGGACAGTCGGACTATGGCTACACCTTC. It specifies CASRNGQSDYGYTF.